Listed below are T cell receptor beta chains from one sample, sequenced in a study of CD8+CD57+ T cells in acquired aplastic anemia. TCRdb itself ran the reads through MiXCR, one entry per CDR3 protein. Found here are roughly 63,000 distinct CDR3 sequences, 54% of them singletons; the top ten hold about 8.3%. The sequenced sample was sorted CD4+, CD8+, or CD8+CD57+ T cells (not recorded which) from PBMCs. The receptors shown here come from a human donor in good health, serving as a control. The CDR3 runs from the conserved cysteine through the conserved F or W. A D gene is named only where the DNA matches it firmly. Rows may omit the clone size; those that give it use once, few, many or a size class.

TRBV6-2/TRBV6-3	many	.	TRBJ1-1	CASSYLKDAEAFF	TGTGCCAGCAGTTACCTCAAAGACGCTGAAGCTTTCTTT
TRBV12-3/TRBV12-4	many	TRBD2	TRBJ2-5	CASSPGGAETQYF	TGTGCCAGCTCCCCGGGGGGTGCGGAGACCCAGTACTTC
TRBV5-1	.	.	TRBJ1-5	CASSLDSNNQPQHF	TGCGCCAGCAGCCTGGACAGTAATAATCAGCCCCAGCATTTT
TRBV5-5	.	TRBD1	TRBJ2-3	CASSLGQGFTDTQYF	TGTGCCAGCAGCTTGGGACAGGGCTTCACAGATACGCAGTATTTT
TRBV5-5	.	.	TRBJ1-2	CASSLVGGNYGYTF	TGTGCCAGCAGCTTGGTAGGGGGTAACTATGGCTACACCTTC
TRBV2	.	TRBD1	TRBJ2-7	CASSGGGQGTYEQYF	TGTGCCAGCAGTGGGGGGGGACAGGGAACCTACGAGCAGTACTTC
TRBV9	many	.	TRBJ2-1	CASSVTSSYNEQFF	TGTGCCAGCAGCGTAACGAGCTCCTACAATGAGCAGTTCTTC
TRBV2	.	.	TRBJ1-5	CASSEEDQPQHF	TGCGCCAGCAGTGAAGAAGATCAGCCCCAGCATTTT
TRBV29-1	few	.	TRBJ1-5	CSVKTGYNQPQHF	TGCAGCGTTAAAACAGGCTACAATCAGCCCCAGCATTTT
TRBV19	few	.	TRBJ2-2	CASTLQNTGELFF	TGTGCCAGTACTTTACAGAACACCGGGGAGCTGTTTTTT
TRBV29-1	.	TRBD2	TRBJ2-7	CSGRTSYEQYF	TGCAGCGGAAGGACTAGCTACGAGCAGTACTTC
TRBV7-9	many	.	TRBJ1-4	CASSLGGGANEKLFF	TGTGCCAGCAGTTTGGGAGGGGGAGCTAATGAAAAACTGTTTTTT
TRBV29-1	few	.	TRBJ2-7	CSVLGPTYEQYF	TGCAGCGTCCTCGGGCCAACCTACGAGCAGTACTTC
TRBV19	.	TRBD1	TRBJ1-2	CASDHRGLGYTF	TGTGCCAGTGACCACAGGGGGCTTGGCTACACCTTC
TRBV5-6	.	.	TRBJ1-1	CASSLRLTEAFF	TGTGCCAGCAGCTTGAGGTTAACTGAAGCTTTCTTT
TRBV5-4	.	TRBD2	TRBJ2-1	CASSSGTSGRHSEQFF	TGTGCCAGCAGCTCCGGGACTAGCGGGAGGCACAGTGAGCAGTTCTTC
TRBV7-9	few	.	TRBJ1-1	CASRARVNTEAFF	TGTGCCAGCAGGGCGAGGGTGAACACTGAAGCTTTCTTT
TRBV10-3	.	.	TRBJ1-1	CAISEMGNTEAFF	TGTGCCATCAGTGAGATGGGGAACACTGAAGCTTTCTTT
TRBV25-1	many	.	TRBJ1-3	CASRDSSRNTIYF	TGTGCCAGCAGGGACAGTTCCCGAAACACCATATATTTT
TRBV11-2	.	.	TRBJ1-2	CASSTDVDSRIYGYTF	TGTGCCAGCAGCACCGACGTGGACAGCCGGATCTATGGCTACACCTTC
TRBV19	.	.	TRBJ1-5	CASSIAVEGIWPQHF	TGTGCCAGTAGTATTGCGGTGGAGGGAATATGGCCCCAGCATTTT
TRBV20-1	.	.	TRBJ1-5	CSASGGGGQTNQPQHF	TGCAGTGCTAGTGGTGGCGGTGGGCAAACTAATCAGCCCCAGCATTTT
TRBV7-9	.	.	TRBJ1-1	CPSSLGRTEAFF	TGTCCCAGCAGCTTGGGGCGCACCGAAGCTTTCTTT
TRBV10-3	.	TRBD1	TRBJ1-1	CASSYGTGGDTEAFF	TGTGCCAGCAGTTACGGGACAGGGGGCGACACTGAAGCTTTCTTT
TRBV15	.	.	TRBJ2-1	CATRGGANNEQFF	TGTGCCACCAGGGGCGGGGCCAACAATGAGCAGTTCTTC
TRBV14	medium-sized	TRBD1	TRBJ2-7	CASSPRTGWYYEQYF	TGTGCCAGCAGCCCCCGGACAGGGTGGTACTACGAGCAGTACTTC
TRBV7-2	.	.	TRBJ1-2	CASILTGTYGYTF	TGTGCCAGCATACTGACAGGCACCTATGGCTACACCTTC
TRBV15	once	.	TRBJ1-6	CATRDSRAINSPLHF	TGTGCCACCAGGGACAGCCGGGCCATTAATTCACCCCTCCACTTT
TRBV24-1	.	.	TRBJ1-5	CASSGGNYNQPQHF	TGTGCCAGCAGTGGAGGGAACTACAATCAGCCCCAGCATTTT
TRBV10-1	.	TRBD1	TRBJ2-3	CASTGQAADTQYF	TGCGCCAGCACTGGACAGGCAGCAGATACGCAGTATTTT
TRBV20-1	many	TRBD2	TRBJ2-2	CSASVRGGLYPGELFF	TGCAGTGCTAGTGTGCGGGGGGGCCTTTATCCCGGGGAGCTGTTTTTT
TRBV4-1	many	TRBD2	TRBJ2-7	CASSHHQTSGSYEQYF	TGCGCCAGCAGCCATCACCAGACTAGCGGGTCCTACGAGCAGTACTTC
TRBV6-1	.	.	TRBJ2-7	CASSELGALDEQYF	TGTGCCAGCAGTGAGCTGGGGGCGTTAGACGAGCAGTACTTC
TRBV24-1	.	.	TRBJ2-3	CATSEYTVDGQYF	TGTGCCACCAGTGAGTATACGGTGGATGGGCAGTATTTT
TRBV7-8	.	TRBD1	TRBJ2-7	CASSLARVGQGAYEQYF	TGTGCCAGCAGCTTAGCGAGAGTGGGACAGGGTGCCTACGAGCAGTACTTC
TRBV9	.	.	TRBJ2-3	CASSSRASDTQYF	TGTGCCAGCAGCTCTCGGGCTAGCGATACGCAGTATTTT
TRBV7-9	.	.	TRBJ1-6	CATSPDSSKSPLHF	TGTGCCACCTCCCCCGACAGTTCTAAATCACCCCTCCACTTT
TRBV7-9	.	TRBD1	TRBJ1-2	CASSFDEGAYGCTF	TGTGCCAGCAGCTTTGACGAGGGGGCCTATGGCTGCACCTTC
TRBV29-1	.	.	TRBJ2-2	CSGYILGELFF	TGCAGCGGATACATCCTCGGGGAGCTGTTTTTT
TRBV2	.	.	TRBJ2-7	CASKTAENSYEQYF	TGTGCCAGCAAGACAGCGGAAAACTCCTACGAGCAGTACTTC
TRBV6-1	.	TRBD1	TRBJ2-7	CASSEAAGQAFRQYF	TGTGCCAGCAGTGAAGCGGCAGGACAGGCCTTTCGGCAGTACTTC
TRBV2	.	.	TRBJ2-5	CASSGTETQYF	TGTGCCAGCAGTGGGACTGAGACCCAGTACTTC
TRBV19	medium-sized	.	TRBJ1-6	CASSTQGKGSSPLHF	TGTGCCAGTAGTACCCAGGGTAAAGGTAGTTCACCCCTCCACTTT
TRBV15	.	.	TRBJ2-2	CATSSAHGGTGELFF	TGTGCCACCAGCAGTGCCCACGGGGGAACCGGGGAGCTGTTTTTT
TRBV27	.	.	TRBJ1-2	CASSLQRGHGYTF	TGTGCCAGCAGTTTGCAAAGGGGCCATGGCTACACCTTC
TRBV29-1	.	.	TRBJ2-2	CSVEAGGAVGTGELFF	TGCAGCGTTGAAGCTGGAGGGGCGGTGGGCACCGGGGAGCTGTTTTTT
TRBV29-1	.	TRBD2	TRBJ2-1	CSGLSGGSYNEQFF	TGCAGCGGACTTAGCGGGGGATCCTACAATGAGCAGTTCTTC
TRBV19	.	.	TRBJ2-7	CASRPSASSYEQYF	TGTGCCAGTAGGCCTTCAGCGAGCTCCTACGAGCAGTACTTC
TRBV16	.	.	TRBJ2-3	CASSQFSPATDTQYF	TGTGCCAGCAGCCAATTCAGTCCGGCCACAGATACGCAGTATTTT
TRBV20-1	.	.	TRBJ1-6	CSAGRLNSPLHF	TGCAGTGCTGGACGGCTTAATTCACCCCTCCACTTT
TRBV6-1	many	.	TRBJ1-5	CASSLRTLNQPQHF	TGTGCCAGCAGTCTAAGGACTCTTAATCAGCCCCAGCATTTT
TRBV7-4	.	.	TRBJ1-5	CASSLAPVSNQPQHF	TGTGCCAGCAGCTTAGCTCCAGTGAGCAATCAGCCCCAGCATTTT
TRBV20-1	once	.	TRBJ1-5	CSATRGLNQPQHF	TGCAGTGCCACGCGGGGACTCAATCAGCCCCAGCATTTT
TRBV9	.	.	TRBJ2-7	CASSQTAYEQYF	TGTGCCAGCAGCCAGACCGCCTACGAGCAGTACTTC
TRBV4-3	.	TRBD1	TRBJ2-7	CASSQYRTGLSSYEQYF	TGCGCCAGCAGCCAATACCGGACAGGGCTGAGCTCCTACGAGCAGTACTTC